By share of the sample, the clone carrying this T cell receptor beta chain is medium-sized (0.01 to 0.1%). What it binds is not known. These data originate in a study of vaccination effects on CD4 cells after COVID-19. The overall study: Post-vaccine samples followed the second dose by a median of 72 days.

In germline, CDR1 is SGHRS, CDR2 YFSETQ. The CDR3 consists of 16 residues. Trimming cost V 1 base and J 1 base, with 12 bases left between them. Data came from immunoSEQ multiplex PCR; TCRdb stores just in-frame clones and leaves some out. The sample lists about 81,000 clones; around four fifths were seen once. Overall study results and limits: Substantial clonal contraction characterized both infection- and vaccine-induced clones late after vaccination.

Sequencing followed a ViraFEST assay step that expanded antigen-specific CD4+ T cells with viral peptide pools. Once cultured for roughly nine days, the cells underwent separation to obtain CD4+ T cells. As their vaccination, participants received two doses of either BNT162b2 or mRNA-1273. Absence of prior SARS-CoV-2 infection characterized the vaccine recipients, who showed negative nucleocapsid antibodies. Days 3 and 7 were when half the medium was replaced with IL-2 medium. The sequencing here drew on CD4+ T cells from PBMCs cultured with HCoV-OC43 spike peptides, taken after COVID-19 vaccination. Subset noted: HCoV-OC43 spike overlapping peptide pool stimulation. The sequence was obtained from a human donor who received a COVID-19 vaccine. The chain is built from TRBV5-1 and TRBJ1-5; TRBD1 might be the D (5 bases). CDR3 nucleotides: TGCGCCAGCAGCTTGATGCCGGGGCAGAGCAATCAGCCCCAGCATTTT. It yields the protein CASSLMPGQSNQPQHF.